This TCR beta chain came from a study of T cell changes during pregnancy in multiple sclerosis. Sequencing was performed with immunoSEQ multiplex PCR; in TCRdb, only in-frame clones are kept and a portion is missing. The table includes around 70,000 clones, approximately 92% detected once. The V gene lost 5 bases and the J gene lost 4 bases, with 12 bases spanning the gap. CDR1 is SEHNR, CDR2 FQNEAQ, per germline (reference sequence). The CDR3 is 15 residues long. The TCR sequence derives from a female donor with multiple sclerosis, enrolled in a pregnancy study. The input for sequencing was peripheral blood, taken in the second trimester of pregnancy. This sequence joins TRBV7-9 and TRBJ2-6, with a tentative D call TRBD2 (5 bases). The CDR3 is CASSGEGSGANVLTF. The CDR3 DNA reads TGTGCCAGCAGCGGAGAGGGCTCCGGGGCCAACGTCCTGACTTTC.